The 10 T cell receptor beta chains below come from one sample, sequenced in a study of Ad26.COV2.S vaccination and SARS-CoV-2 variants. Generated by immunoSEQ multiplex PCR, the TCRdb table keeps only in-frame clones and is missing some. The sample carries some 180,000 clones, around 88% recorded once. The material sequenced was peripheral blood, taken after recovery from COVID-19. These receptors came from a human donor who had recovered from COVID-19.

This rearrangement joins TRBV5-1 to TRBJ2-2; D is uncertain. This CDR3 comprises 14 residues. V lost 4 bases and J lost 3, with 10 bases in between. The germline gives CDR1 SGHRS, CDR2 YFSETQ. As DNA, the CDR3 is TGCGCCAGCAGCATCCCAATTGACACCGGGGAGCTGTTTTTT. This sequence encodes CASSIPIDTGELFF.

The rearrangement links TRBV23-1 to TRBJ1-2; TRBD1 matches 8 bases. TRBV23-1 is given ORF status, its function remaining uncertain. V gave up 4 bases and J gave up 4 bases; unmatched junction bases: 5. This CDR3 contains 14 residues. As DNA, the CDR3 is TGCGCCAGCAGTCCTCACAGGGGGTCCTATGGCTACACCTTC. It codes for CASSPHRGSYGYTF.

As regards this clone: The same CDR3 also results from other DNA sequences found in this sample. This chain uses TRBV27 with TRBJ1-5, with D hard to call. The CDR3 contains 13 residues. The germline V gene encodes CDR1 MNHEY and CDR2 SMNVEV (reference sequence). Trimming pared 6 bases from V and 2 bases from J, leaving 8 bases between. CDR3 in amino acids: CASSWGGNQPQHF. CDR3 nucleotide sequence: TGTGCCAGCAGCTGGGGAGGCAATCAGCCCCAGCATTTT.

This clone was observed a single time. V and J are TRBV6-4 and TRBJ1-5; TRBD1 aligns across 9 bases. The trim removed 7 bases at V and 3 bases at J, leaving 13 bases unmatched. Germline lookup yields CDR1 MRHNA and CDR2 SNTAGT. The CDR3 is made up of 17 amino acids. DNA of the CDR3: TGTGCCAGCACCCTACCCCGGGACAGGGTCGTCAATCAGCCCCAGCATTTT. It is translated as CASTLPRDRVVNQPQHF.

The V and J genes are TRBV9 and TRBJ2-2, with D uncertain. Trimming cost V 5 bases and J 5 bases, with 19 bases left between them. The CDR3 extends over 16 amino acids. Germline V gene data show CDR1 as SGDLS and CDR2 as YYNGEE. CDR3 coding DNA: TGTGCCAGCAGTATGAATAGCATTAGTCCTACCGGGGAGCTGTTTTTT. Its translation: CASSMNSISPTGELFF.

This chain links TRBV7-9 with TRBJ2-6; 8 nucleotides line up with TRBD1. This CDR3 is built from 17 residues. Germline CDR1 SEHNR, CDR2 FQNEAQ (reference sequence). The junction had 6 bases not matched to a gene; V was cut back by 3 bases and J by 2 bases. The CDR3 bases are TGTGCCAGCAGCTTGCCAGGGGGCGCAGCTGGGGCCAACGTCCTGACTTTC. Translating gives CASSLPGGAAGANVLTF.

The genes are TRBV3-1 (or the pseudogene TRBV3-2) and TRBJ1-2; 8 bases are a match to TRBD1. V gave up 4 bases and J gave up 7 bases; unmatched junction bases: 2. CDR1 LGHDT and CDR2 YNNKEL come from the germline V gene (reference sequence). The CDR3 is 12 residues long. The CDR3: CASSRDRFGYTF. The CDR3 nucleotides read TGTGCCAGCAGCCGGGACAGGTTTGGCTACACCTTC.

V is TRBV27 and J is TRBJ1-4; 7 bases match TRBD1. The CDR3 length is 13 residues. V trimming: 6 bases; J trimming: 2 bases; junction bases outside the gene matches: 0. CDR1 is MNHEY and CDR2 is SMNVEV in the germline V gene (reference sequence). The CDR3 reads CASRQGTNEKLFF. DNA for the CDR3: TGTGCCAGCAGACAGGGGACTAATGAAAAACTGTTTTTT.

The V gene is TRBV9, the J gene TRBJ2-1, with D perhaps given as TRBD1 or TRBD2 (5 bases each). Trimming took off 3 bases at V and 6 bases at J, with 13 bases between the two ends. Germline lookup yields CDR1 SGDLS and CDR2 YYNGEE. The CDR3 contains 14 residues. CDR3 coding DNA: TGTGCCAGCAGCGCCCAACCCGGGACCAATGAGCAGTTCTTC. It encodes CASSAQPGTNEQFF.

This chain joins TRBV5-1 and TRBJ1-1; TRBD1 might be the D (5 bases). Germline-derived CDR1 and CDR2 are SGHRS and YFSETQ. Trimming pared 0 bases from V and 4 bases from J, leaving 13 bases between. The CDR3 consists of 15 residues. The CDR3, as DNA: TGCGCCAGCAGCTTGGAACCGGGGGTCGGCACTGAAGCTTTCTTT. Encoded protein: CASSLEPGVGTEAFF.